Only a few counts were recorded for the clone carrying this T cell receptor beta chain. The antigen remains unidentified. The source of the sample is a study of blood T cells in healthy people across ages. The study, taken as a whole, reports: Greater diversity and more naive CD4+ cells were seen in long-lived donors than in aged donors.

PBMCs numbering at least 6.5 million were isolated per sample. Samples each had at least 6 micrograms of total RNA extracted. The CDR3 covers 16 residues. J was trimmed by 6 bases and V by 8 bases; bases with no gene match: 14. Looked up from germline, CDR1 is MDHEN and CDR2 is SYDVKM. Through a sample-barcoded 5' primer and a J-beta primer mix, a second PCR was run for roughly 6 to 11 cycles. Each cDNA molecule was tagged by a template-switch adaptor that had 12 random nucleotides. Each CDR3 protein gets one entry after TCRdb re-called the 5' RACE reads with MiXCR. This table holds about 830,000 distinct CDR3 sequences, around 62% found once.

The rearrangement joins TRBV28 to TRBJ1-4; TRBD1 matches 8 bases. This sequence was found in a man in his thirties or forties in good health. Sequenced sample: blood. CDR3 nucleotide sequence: TGTGCCAGCCTTGGGGGTGCAGGGGGCGCGTATGAAAAACTGTTTTTT. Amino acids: CASLGGAGGAYEKLFF. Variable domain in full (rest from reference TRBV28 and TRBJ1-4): DVKVTQSSRYLVKRTGEKVFLECVQDMDHENMFWYRQDPGLGLRLIYFSYDVKMKEKGDIPEGYSVSREKKERFSLILESASTNQTSMYLCASLGGAGGAYEKLFFGSGTQLSVL.